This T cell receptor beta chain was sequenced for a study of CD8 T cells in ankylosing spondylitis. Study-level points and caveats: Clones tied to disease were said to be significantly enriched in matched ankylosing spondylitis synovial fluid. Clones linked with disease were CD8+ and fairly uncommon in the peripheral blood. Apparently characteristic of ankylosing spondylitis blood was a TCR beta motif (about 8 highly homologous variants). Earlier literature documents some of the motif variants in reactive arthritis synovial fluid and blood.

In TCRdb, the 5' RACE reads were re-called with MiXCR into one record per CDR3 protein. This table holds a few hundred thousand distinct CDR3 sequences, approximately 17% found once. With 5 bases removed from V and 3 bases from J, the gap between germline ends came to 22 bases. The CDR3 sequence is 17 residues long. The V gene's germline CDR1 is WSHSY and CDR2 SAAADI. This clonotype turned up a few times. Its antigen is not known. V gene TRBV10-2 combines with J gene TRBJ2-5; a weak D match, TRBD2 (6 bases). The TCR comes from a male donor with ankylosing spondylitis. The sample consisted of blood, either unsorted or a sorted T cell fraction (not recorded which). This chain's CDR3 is CASSLPHRLEAKETQYF. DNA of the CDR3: TGCGCCAGCAGTCTACCCCATAGACTAGAGGCAAAAGAGACCCAGTACTTC.